This is a list of T cell receptor beta chains from one sample in a study of blood T cell repertoires in COVID-19. The repertoire was sequenced with immunoSEQ multiplex PCR; TCRdb's copy has only in-frame clones and lacks some. Among about 430,000 clones listed, approximately 90% were seen once. Material: PBMCs or T cells enriched from blood (not recorded which). All receptors derive from a woman in her late teens or twenties who had been exposed to COVID-19. The CDR3 runs from the conserved cysteine through the conserved F or W. D genes are given only for firm matches. A row's size may be missing; if present it is once, few, many or a size class.

clone_size: NA; d_call: NA; cdr3_length: 16; v_call: TRBV5-1; j_call: TRBJ2-1; cdr3_aa: CASSLDRHSSYNEQFF; cdr3_nt: TGCGCCAGCAGCTTGGACAGGCATAGCTCCTACAATGAGCAGTTCTTC
clone_size: NA; d_call: NA; cdr3_length: 19; v_call: TRBV21-1; j_call: TRBJ2-7; cdr3_aa: CASSKAPGQGGFTPYEQYF; cdr3_nt: TGTGCCAGCAGCAAAGCGCCCGGACAGGGGGGCTTCACGCCGTACGAGCAGTACTTC
clone_size: NA; d_call: TRBD2; cdr3_length: 17; v_call: TRBV7-8; j_call: TRBJ2-1; cdr3_aa: CASSFRLAGGPGDEQFF; cdr3_nt: TGTGCCAGCAGCTTTCGACTAGCGGGAGGGCCGGGCGATGAGCAGTTCTTC
clone_size: NA; d_call: NA; cdr3_length: 14; v_call: TRBV7-2; j_call: TRBJ2-3; cdr3_aa: CASSLGGVTDTQYF; cdr3_nt: TGTGCCAGCAGCTTAGGGGGAGTCACAGATACGCAGTATTTT
clone_size: NA; d_call: TRBD1; cdr3_length: 19; v_call: TRBV19; j_call: TRBJ2-4; cdr3_aa: CASSGPGQGGHLAKNIQYF; cdr3_nt: TGTGCCAGTAGTGGACCGGGACAGGGAGGCCACTTGGCCAAAAACATTCAGTACTTC
clone_size: NA; d_call: NA; cdr3_length: 15; v_call: TRBV5-4; j_call: TRBJ2-7; cdr3_aa: CASSFGRGLTYEQYF; cdr3_nt: TGTGCCAGCAGCTTCGGAAGGGGCCTTACCTACGAGCAGTACTTC
clone_size: once; d_call: TRBD1; cdr3_length: 17; v_call: TRBV2; j_call: TRBJ1-4; cdr3_aa: CASSSGTGGRRNEKLFF; cdr3_nt: TGTGCCAGCAGTTCCGGGACAGGGGGCCGACGTAATGAAAAACTGTTTTTT
clone_size: once; d_call: NA; cdr3_length: 13; v_call: TRBV28; j_call: TRBJ1-2; cdr3_aa: CASSPAGGYGYTF; cdr3_nt: TGTGCCAGCAGCCCGGCGGGGGGCTATGGCTACACCTTC
clone_size: NA; d_call: TRBD1; cdr3_length: 15; v_call: TRBV18; j_call: TRBJ1-5; cdr3_aa: CASSLTQGAQWPQHF; cdr3_nt: TGTGCCAGCTCACTCACCCAGGGGGCCCAGTGGCCCCAGCATTTT
clone_size: few; d_call: TRBD1; cdr3_length: 14; v_call: TRBV2; j_call: TRBJ2-3; cdr3_aa: CASSERGGADTQYF; cdr3_nt: TGTGCCAGCAGTGAAAGAGGGGGCGCGGATACGCAGTATTTT
clone_size: NA; d_call: NA; cdr3_length: 15; v_call: TRBV4-2; j_call: TRBJ2-1; cdr3_aa: CASSRAGVGNNEQFF; cdr3_nt: TGTGCCAGCAGCCGGGCAGGGGTTGGGAACAATGAGCAGTTCTTC
clone_size: few; d_call: NA; cdr3_length: 13; v_call: TRBV7-2; j_call: TRBJ1-2; cdr3_aa: CASSHTDNYGYTF; cdr3_nt: TGTGCCAGCAGTCATACAGATAACTATGGCTACACCTTC
clone_size: NA; d_call: TRBD1; cdr3_length: 14; v_call: TRBV5-1; j_call: TRBJ1-6; cdr3_aa: CASSTGQPNSPLHF; cdr3_nt: TGCGCCAGCAGCACGGGACAGCCAAATTCACCCCTCCACTTT
clone_size: NA; d_call: TRBD1; cdr3_length: 13; v_call: TRBV4-3; j_call: TRBJ1-2; cdr3_aa: CASSRGGGYGYTF; cdr3_nt: TGCGCCAGCAGCCGAGGGGGCGGCTATGGCTACACCTTC
clone_size: NA; d_call: NA; cdr3_length: 13; v_call: TRBV5-6; j_call: TRBJ2-3; cdr3_aa: CASSLRGGDTQYF; cdr3_nt: TGTGCCAGCAGCCTACGTGGAGGGGATACGCAGTATTTT
clone_size: once; d_call: NA; cdr3_length: 14; v_call: TRBV24-1; j_call: TRBJ2-1; cdr3_aa: CATMGADLYNEQFF; cdr3_nt: TGTGCCACCATGGGGGCGGATCTCTACAATGAGCAGTTCTTC
clone_size: NA; d_call: TRBD2; cdr3_length: 15; v_call: TRBV28; j_call: TRBJ2-7; cdr3_aa: CASSFSGESSYEQYF; cdr3_nt: TGTGCCAGCAGTTTTAGCGGGGAGAGCTCCTACGAGCAGTACTTC
clone_size: NA; d_call: TRBD1; cdr3_length: 18; v_call: TRBV18; j_call: TRBJ2-3; cdr3_aa: CASSPLGVSGQHTDTQYF; cdr3_nt: TGTGCCAGCTCACCATTGGGTGTCTCGGGACAGCACACAGATACGCAGTATTTT
clone_size: NA; d_call: NA; cdr3_length: 15; v_call: TRBV5-1; j_call: TRBJ1-6; cdr3_aa: CASSTGHRDNSPLHF; cdr3_nt: TGCGCCAGCAGCACGGGACATAGGGATAATTCACCCCTCCACTTT
clone_size: NA; d_call: TRBD1; cdr3_length: 13; v_call: TRBV30; j_call: TRBJ1-6; cdr3_aa: CACGQGARSPLHF; cdr3_nt: TGTGCCTGTGGACAGGGGGCGCGGTCACCCCTCCACTTT
clone_size: NA; d_call: NA; cdr3_length: 13; v_call: TRBV7-9; j_call: TRBJ2-2; cdr3_aa: CASGQGNTGELFF; cdr3_nt: TGTGCCAGCGGTCAGGGGAACACCGGGGAGCTGTTTTTT
clone_size: NA; d_call: NA; cdr3_length: 15; v_call: TRBV27; j_call: TRBJ2-1; cdr3_aa: CASSPLGGRSNEQFF; cdr3_nt: TGTGCCAGCAGTCCACTAGGTGGGAGGAGTAATGAGCAGTTCTTC
clone_size: once; d_call: TRBD1; cdr3_length: 14; v_call: TRBV5-8; j_call: TRBJ1-2; cdr3_aa: CASSLLGQVSGYTF; cdr3_nt: TGTGCCAGCAGCTTGTTGGGACAGGTTTCTGGCTACACCTTC
clone_size: few; d_call: TRBD2; cdr3_length: 12; v_call: TRBV5-6; j_call: TRBJ2-1; cdr3_aa: CASSPGLAGVFF; cdr3_nt: TGTGCCAGCAGTCCCGGACTAGCGGGAGTGTTCTTC
clone_size: NA; d_call: NA; cdr3_length: 15; v_call: TRBV7-3; j_call: TRBJ2-1; cdr3_aa: CASSLTGPLRNEQFF; cdr3_nt: TGTGCCAGCAGTCTGACTGGCCCCTTGCGCAATGAGCAGTTCTTC
clone_size: few; d_call: NA; cdr3_length: 13; v_call: TRBV2; j_call: TRBJ2-7; cdr3_aa: CASRHRFSYEQYF; cdr3_nt: TGTGCCAGCAGGCACAGGTTCTCCTACGAGCAGTACTTC
clone_size: once; d_call: TRBD2; cdr3_length: 16; v_call: TRBV24-1; j_call: TRBJ2-1; cdr3_aa: CATSPSGKSSYNEQFF; cdr3_nt: TGTGCCACCAGTCCTAGCGGGAAAAGCTCCTACAATGAGCAGTTCTTC
clone_size: NA; d_call: NA; cdr3_length: 15; v_call: TRBV27; j_call: TRBJ2-1; cdr3_aa: CASSLSAGVYNEQFF; cdr3_nt: TGTGCCAGCAGTTTATCCGCCGGGGTCTACAATGAGCAGTTCTTC
clone_size: few; d_call: TRBD1; cdr3_length: 16; v_call: TRBV4-1; j_call: TRBJ1-3; cdr3_aa: CASSLDRSSSGNTIYF; cdr3_nt: TGCGCCAGCAGCTTGGACAGGAGTAGCTCTGGAAACACCATATATTTT
clone_size: NA; d_call: TRBD2; cdr3_length: 14; v_call: TRBV4-1; j_call: TRBJ2-7; cdr3_aa: CASTPTSGSYEQYF; cdr3_nt: TGCGCCAGCACTCCGACTAGCGGGAGCTACGAGCAGTACTTC
clone_size: once; d_call: TRBD1; cdr3_length: 15; v_call: TRBV29-1; j_call: TRBJ1-2; cdr3_aa: CSVEEPRQGSYGYTF; cdr3_nt: TGCAGCGTTGAAGAGCCGAGACAGGGATCATATGGCTACACCTTC
clone_size: once; d_call: TRBD1; cdr3_length: 13; v_call: TRBV6-5; j_call: TRBJ1-2; cdr3_aa: CASIRDRGNGYTF; cdr3_nt: TGTGCCAGCATTCGGGACAGGGGGAATGGCTACACCTTC
clone_size: NA; d_call: NA; cdr3_length: 12; v_call: TRBV2; j_call: TRBJ2-3; cdr3_aa: CASRLIAETQYF; cdr3_nt: TGTGCCAGCAGACTCATAGCGGAAACGCAGTATTTT
clone_size: NA; d_call: NA; cdr3_length: 13; v_call: TRBV30; j_call: TRBJ1-5; cdr3_aa: CAWSQQGDQPQHF; cdr3_nt: TGTGCCTGGAGTCAACAGGGTGATCAGCCCCAGCATTTT
clone_size: NA; d_call: TRBD2; cdr3_length: 15; v_call: TRBV4-1; j_call: TRBJ2-3; cdr3_aa: CASRQTSGSQNTQYF; cdr3_nt: TGCGCCAGCAGACAGACTAGCGGGAGTCAGAATACGCAGTATTTT
clone_size: NA; d_call: NA; cdr3_length: 15; v_call: TRBV18; j_call: TRBJ2-3; cdr3_aa: CASSPGTQLRGTQYF; cdr3_nt: TGTGCCAGCTCACCAGGGACCCAACTCAGGGGTACGCAGTATTTT
clone_size: once; d_call: TRBD1; cdr3_length: 17; v_call: TRBV4-2; j_call: TRBJ2-6; cdr3_aa: CASSQGQGVSGANVLTF; cdr3_nt: TGTGCCAGCAGCCAAGGACAGGGGGTCTCTGGGGCCAACGTCCTGACTTTC
clone_size: NA; d_call: NA; cdr3_length: 13; v_call: TRBV12-3/TRBV12-4; j_call: TRBJ2-7; cdr3_aa: CASRPRQSYEQYF; cdr3_nt: TGTGCCAGCAGGCCCAGACAGTCCTACGAGCAGTACTTC
clone_size: NA; d_call: NA; cdr3_length: 14; v_call: TRBV5-5; j_call: TRBJ2-7; cdr3_aa: CASSFADGLYEQYF; cdr3_nt: TGTGCCAGCAGCTTTGCCGACGGACTCTACGAGCAGTACTTC
clone_size: NA; d_call: TRBD1; cdr3_length: 16; v_call: TRBV6-5; j_call: TRBJ1-1; cdr3_aa: CASRYRSTGMNTEAFF; cdr3_nt: TGTGCCAGCAGATACCGTTCGACAGGGATGAACACTGAAGCTTTCTTT
clone_size: once; d_call: TRBD2; cdr3_length: 16; v_call: TRBV3-1/TRBV3-2; j_call: TRBJ2-3; cdr3_aa: CASSPVDAGGWGTQYF; cdr3_nt: TGTGCCAGCAGCCCCGTCGATGCGGGGGGTTGGGGTACGCAGTATTTT
clone_size: NA; d_call: NA; cdr3_length: 15; v_call: TRBV2; j_call: TRBJ1-5; cdr3_aa: CASSELGGGNQPQHF; cdr3_nt: TGTGCCAGCAGTGAACTAGGTGGAGGCAATCAGCCCCAGCATTTT
clone_size: NA; d_call: NA; cdr3_length: 15; v_call: TRBV7-9; j_call: TRBJ1-4; cdr3_aa: CASSQSQGFLEKLFF; cdr3_nt: TGTGCCAGCAGCCAATCCCAGGGGTTTCTTGAAAAACTGTTTTTT
clone_size: few; d_call: NA; cdr3_length: 16; v_call: TRBV28; j_call: TRBJ1-3; cdr3_aa: CASSLGDASVGNTIYF; cdr3_nt: TGTGCCAGCAGTTTAGGAGATGCGAGCGTTGGAAACACCATATATTTT
clone_size: NA; d_call: TRBD2; cdr3_length: 15; v_call: TRBV13; j_call: TRBJ2-1; cdr3_aa: CASSLGLAEYNEQFF; cdr3_nt: TGTGCCAGCAGCTTAGGGCTAGCGGAGTACAATGAGCAGTTCTTC
clone_size: once; d_call: NA; cdr3_length: 15; v_call: TRBV24-1; j_call: TRBJ2-5; cdr3_aa: CATSDLDSAPWGQYF; cdr3_nt: TGTGCCACCAGTGACCTTGATAGCGCCCCTTGGGGCCAGTACTTC
clone_size: once; d_call: TRBD2; cdr3_length: 15; v_call: TRBV2; j_call: TRBJ2-7; cdr3_aa: CASNPGGGGFYEQYF; cdr3_nt: TGTGCCAGCAACCCTGGGGGGGGAGGATTCTACGAGCAGTACTTC
clone_size: few; d_call: NA; cdr3_length: 14; v_call: TRBV4-3; j_call: TRBJ1-5; cdr3_aa: CASSQDFGNQPQHF; cdr3_nt: TGCGCCAGCAGCCAAGATTTCGGCAATCAGCCCCAGCATTTT
clone_size: once; d_call: TRBD2; cdr3_length: 15; v_call: TRBV28; j_call: TRBJ2-7; cdr3_aa: CASSFGGEGLDEQYF; cdr3_nt: TGTGCCAGCAGTTTCGGGGGGGAGGGCCTCGACGAGCAGTACTTC
clone_size: NA; d_call: NA; cdr3_length: 14; v_call: TRBV18; j_call: TRBJ1-1; cdr3_aa: CASSPDSFNTEAFF; cdr3_nt: TGTGCCAGCTCCCCGGACAGTTTCAACACTGAAGCTTTCTTT
clone_size: NA; d_call: NA; cdr3_length: 11; v_call: TRBV30; j_call: TRBJ1-1; cdr3_aa: CAWDKNTEAFF; cdr3_nt: TGTGCCTGGGACAAGAACACTGAAGCTTTCTTT
clone_size: NA; d_call: TRBD2; cdr3_length: 15; v_call: TRBV7-2; j_call: TRBJ2-7; cdr3_aa: CASSVSGGPLYEQYF; cdr3_nt: TGTGCCAGCAGCGTTAGCGGGGGGCCTCTCTACGAGCAGTACTTC
clone_size: NA; d_call: TRBD1; cdr3_length: 15; v_call: TRBV6-4; j_call: TRBJ1-6; cdr3_aa: CASSDPTGGNSPLHF; cdr3_nt: TGTGCCAGCAGTGACCCAACAGGGGGCAATTCACCCCTCCACTTT